The sequence of this TCR beta chain was determined in a study of metastatic and nonmetastatic thyroid tumors. Study-wide background: For malignant and benign thyroid patients, tumor or nodule tissue and blood were the sources whose repertoires were compared.

This clone was seen ten or more times. Antigen unknown. Patients were all untreated before their thyroid surgery. Findings and limits, study-wide: A significant increase in TCR beta diversity was reportedly seen in malignant thyroid tumors relative to benign nodules, in blood and tumor.

Original handling: A classifier of distant metastasis in papillary thyroid cancer was built from CDR3 differences (across clinicopathological groups). Using MiXCR, TCRdb re-called clones from the PCR reads. These V and J calls rely on TCRdb rather than the paper's analysis. The table includes 72,000 or so clones, around 19% detected once. The TCR sequence derives from a female donor with papillary thyroid cancer or a benign thyroid nodule (not recorded which). Some clones in this sample may be carry-over from other donors' samples. Material: blood.

CDR3 sequence reads: CASSFRTSGSNEQFF. The CDR3 coding sequence is TGTGCCAGCAGCTTCCGGACTAGCGGGAGCAATGAGCAGTTCTTC. The chain couples TRBV3-1 to TRBJ2-1; 13 bases align to TRBD2. V lost 5 bases to trimming and J lost 6 bases; unmatched junction nucleotides: 4. Per the germline V gene, CDR1 is LGHDT and CDR2 is YNNKEL (reference sequence). This CDR3 has 15 residues.